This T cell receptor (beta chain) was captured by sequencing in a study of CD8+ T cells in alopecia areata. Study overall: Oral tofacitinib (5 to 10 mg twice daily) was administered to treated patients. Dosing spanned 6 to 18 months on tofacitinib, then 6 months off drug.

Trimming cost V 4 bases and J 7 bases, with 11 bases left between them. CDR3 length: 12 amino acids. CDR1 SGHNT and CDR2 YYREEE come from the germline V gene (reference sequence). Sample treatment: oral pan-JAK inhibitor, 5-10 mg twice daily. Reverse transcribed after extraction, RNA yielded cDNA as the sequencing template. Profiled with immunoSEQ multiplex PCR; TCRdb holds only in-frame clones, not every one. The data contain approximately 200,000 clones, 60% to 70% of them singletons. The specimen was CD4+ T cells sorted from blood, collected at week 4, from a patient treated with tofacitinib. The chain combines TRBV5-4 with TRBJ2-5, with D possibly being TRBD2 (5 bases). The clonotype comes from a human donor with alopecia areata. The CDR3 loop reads CASSIDEGTQYF. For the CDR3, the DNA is TGTGCCAGCAGCATTGATGAGGGGACCCAGTACTTC. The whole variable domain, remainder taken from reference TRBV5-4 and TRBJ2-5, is ETGVTQSPTHLIKTRGQQVTLRCSSQSGHNTVSWYQQALGQGPQFIFQYYREEENGRGNFPPRFSGLQFPNYSSELNVNALELDDSALYLCASSIDEGTQYFGPGTRLLVL.